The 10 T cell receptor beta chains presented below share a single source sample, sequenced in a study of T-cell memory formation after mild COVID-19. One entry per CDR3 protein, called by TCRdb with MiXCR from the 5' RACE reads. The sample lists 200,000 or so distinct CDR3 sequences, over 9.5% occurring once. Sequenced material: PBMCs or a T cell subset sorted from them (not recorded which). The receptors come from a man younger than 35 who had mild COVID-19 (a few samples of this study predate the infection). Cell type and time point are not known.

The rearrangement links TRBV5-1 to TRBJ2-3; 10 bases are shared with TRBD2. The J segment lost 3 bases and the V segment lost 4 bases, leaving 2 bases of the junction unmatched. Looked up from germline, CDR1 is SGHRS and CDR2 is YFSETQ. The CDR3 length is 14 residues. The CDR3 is CASSPTSGTDTQYF. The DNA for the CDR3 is TGCGCCAGCAGCCCGACTAGCGGGACAGATACGCAGTATTTT.

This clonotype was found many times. The CDR3 bases are TGCGCCAGCAGACCAGGTTTGCGGGGGGGCGGAGGAGAGACCCAGTACTTC. It encodes CASRPGLRGGGGETQYF. This chain joins TRBV5-1 and TRBJ2-5; 9 nucleotides line up with TRBD2. The CDR3 sequence is 17 residues long. Germline loops: CDR1 SGHRS, CDR2 YFSETQ. Losses at the gene ends were 5 bases for V and 4 bases for J; bases not matched to a gene: 15.

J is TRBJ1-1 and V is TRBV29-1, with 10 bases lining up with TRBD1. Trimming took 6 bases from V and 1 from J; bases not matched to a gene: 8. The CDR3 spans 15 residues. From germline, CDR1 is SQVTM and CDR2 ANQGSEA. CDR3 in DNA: TGCAGCGTGACCCGGGACAGGGGAACGAACACTGAAGCTTTCTTT. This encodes CSVTRDRGTNTEAFF.

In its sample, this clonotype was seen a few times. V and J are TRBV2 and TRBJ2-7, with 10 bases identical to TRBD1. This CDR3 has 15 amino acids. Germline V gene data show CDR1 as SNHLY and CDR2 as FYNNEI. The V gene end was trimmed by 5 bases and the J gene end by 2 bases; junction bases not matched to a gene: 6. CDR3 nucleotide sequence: TGTGCCAGCAGTTCCTCCGGGACAGGGGCCTACGAGCAGTACTTC. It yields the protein CASSSSGTGAYEQYF.

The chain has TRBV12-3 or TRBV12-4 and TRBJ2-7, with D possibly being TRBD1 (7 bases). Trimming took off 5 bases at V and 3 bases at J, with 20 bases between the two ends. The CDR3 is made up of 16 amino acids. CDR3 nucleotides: TGTGCCAGCAGTCTAGGGGGGACAGTGGGCAGCTACGAGCAGTACTTC. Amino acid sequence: CASSLGGTVGSYEQYF.

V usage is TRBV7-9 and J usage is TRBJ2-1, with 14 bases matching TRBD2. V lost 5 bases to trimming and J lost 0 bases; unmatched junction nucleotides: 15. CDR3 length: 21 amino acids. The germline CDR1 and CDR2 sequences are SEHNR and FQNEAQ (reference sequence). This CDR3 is CASSHTKSGTSGRSSYNEQFF. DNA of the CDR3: TGTGCCAGCAGCCACACTAAGAGTGGGACTAGCGGGAGATCCTCCTACAATGAGCAGTTCTTC.

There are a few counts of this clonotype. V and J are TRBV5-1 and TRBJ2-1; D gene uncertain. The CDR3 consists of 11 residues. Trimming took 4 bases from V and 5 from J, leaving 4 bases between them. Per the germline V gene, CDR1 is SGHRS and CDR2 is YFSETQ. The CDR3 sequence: CASSDHNEQFF. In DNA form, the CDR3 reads TGCGCCAGCAGCGATCACAATGAGCAGTTCTTC.

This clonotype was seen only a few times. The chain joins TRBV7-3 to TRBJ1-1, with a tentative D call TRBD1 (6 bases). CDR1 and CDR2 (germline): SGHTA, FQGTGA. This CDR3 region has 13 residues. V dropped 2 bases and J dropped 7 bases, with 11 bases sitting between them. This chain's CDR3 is CASSLSGAGEAFF. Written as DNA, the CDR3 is TGTGCCAGCAGCTTATCAGGGGCCGGTGAAGCTTTCTTT.

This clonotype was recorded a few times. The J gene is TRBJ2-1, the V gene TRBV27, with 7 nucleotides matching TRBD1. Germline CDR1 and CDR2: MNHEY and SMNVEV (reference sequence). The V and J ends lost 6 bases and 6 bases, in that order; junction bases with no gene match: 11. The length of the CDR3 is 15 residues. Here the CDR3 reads CASRTGSAGINEQFF. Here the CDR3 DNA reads TGTGCCAGCAGGACAGGGAGCGCTGGGATCAATGAGCAGTTCTTC.

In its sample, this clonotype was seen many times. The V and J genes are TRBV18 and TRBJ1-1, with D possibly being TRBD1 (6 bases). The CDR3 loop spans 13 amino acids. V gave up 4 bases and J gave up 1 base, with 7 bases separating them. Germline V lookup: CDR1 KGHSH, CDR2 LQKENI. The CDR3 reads CASSRDKNTEAFF. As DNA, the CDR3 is TGTGCCAGCTCACGGGACAAGAACACTGAAGCTTTCTTT.